Shown below are 19 T cell receptor beta chains from a single sample sequenced in a study of response to subunit inactivated influenza vaccine. TCRdb processed the RT-PCR reads anew with MiXCR; each CDR3 protein has one entry. Among about 500,000 distinct CDR3 sequences listed, approximately 7.2% were seen once. The input for sequencing was PBMCs from blood, taken roughly 24 months after vaccination. Every receptor here comes from a man aged 50 to 69 who received an inactivated influenza vaccine.

This clonotype came up many times. V usage is TRBV10-2 and J usage is TRBJ2-3; 8 bases match TRBD2. The CDR3 spans 13 residues. V was clipped by 7 bases and J by 4 bases; unmatched bases: 4. Germline lookup yields CDR1 WSHSY and CDR2 SAAADI. Here the CDR3 reads CASKTGGPDTQYF. In DNA form, the CDR3 reads TGCGCCAGCAAAACGGGGGGGCCAGATACGCAGTATTTT.

This clonotype appeared many times. This sequence joins TRBV3-1 and TRBJ2-3; no reliable D call. Germline V gene lookup returns CDR1 LGHDT and CDR2 YNNKEL (reference sequence). With 2 bases removed from V and 5 bases from J, the gap between germline ends came to 5 bases. This CDR3 has 12 residues. CDR3 DNA: TGTGCCAGCAGCCAACAACGAGATACGCAGTATTTT. Protein: CASSQQRDTQYF.

The V gene is TRBV4-3, the J gene TRBJ2-2, with 7 positions matching TRBD2. Looked up from germline, CDR1 is LGHNA and CDR2 is YSLEER. Trimming took 0 bases from V and 5 from J; bases not matched to a gene: 9. This CDR3 spans 17 amino acids. The DNA of the CDR3 is TGCGCCAGCAGCCAAGAAGTTGACGGGGGGTCGACCGGGGAGCTGTTTTTT. It codes for CASSQEVDGGSTGELFF.

This clonotype appeared many times. The chain carries TRBV4-3 and TRBJ2-1; the match to TRBD2 covers 9 bases. J lost 3 bases, V lost 2 bases, and 5 bases had no gene match. The germline V gene encodes CDR1 LGHNA and CDR2 YSLEER. This CDR3 is 16 amino acids long. CDR3 residues: CASSQRSGGSYNEQFF. CDR3 in DNA: TGCGCCAGCAGCCAACGTAGCGGGGGAAGCTACAATGAGCAGTTCTTC.

This clonotype has only a few counts. The rearrangement uses TRBV25-1 and TRBJ1-3; possibly TRBD1 for D (6 bases). Deletions cut 4 bases from V and 2 bases from J, with 12 bases between. CDR3 length equals 15 residues. CDR1 MGHDK and CDR2 SYGVNS come from the germline V gene. The CDR3: CASSVTGSAGNTIYF. Here the CDR3 DNA reads TGTGCCAGCAGTGTCACAGGGTCCGCTGGAAACACCATATATTTT. Full variable domain (outside the CDR3, taken from reference TRBV25-1 and TRBJ1-3): EADIYQTPRYLVIGTGKKITLECSQTMGHDKMYWYQQDPGMELHLIHYSYGVNSTEKGDLSSESTVSRIRTEHFPLTLESARPSHTSQYLCASSVTGSAGNTIYFGEGSWLTVV.

In this sample, this clonotype turned up a few times. The chain joins TRBV5-1 to TRBJ1-6; D is unresolved. V was shortened by 2 bases and J by 7 bases, with 13 bases between the two germline ends. Germline V CDR1 and CDR2: SGHRS, YFSETQ. This CDR3 region has 15 residues. The CDR3 protein is CASSFIMGRNSPLHF. DNA for the CDR3: TGCGCCAGCAGCTTTATAATGGGGAGGAATTCACCCCTCCACTTT.

The chain is built from TRBV4-3 and TRBJ2-4; D may correspond to TRBD1 or TRBD2 (6 bases each). The germline gives CDR1 LGHNA, CDR2 YSLEER. CDR3 size: 18 residues. V dropped 0 bases and J dropped 3 bases, with 18 bases sitting between them. The CDR3 bases are TGCGCCAGCAGCCAAGATTATGGGGGGCGGATTAGCAAAAACATTCAGTACTTC. Encoded protein: CASSQDYGGRISKNIQYF.

The gene calls are TRBV29-1 and TRBJ2-3; tentatively, D is TRBD2 (6 bases). The V end lost 7 bases, the J end lost 0 bases, and 8 bases lay between the germline ends. The CDR3 is made up of 12 amino acids. CDR1 SQVTM and CDR2 ANQGSEA come from the germline V gene. CDR3 bases: TGCAGCGGTGGGACTAGCACAGATACGCAGTATTTT. The encoded protein is CSGGTSTDTQYF.

This clonotype was picked up a small number of times. This chain connects TRBV6-1 to TRBJ2-7; 7 nucleotides line up with TRBD2. This CDR3 is built from 15 residues. J was trimmed by 0 bases and V by 10 bases; bases with no gene match: 12. Germline V gene sequence: CDR1 MNHNS, CDR2 SASEGT. In DNA form, the CDR3 reads TGTGCCATCGAGGCCGGGACGGGGGGCTCCTACGAGCAGTACTTC. Protein: CAIEAGTGGSYEQYF.

This clonotype appeared a few times. The chain is built from TRBV10-1 and TRBJ2-3; D could derive from TRBD1 or TRBD2 (6 bases each). The germline CDR1 and CDR2 sequences are WNHNN and SYGVQD (reference sequence). The CDR3 spans 16 residues. Between the trimmed V and J ends, which lost 0 bases and 1 base, there was a span of 11 bases. CDR3 sequence (DNA): TGCGCCAGCAGTGAGTCCGGGGGCATGGGCACAGATACGCAGTATTTT. It translates to CASSESGGMGTDTQYF.

This clonotype was detected many times. The rearrangement uses TRBV7-2 and TRBJ2-1; the match to TRBD2 covers 7 bases. Germline lookup yields CDR1 SGHTA and CDR2 FQGNSA. The junction had 5 bases not matched to a gene; V was cut back by 0 bases and J by 6 bases. CDR3 length equals 15 residues. The CDR3 is CASSLAEGLSNEQFF. CDR3 bases: TGTGCCAGCAGCTTAGCGGAGGGACTATCCAATGAGCAGTTCTTC.

V usage is TRBV18 and J usage is TRBJ2-1; TRBD2 matches 10 bases. The CDR3 contains 15 residues. Germline CDR1 reads KGHSH; CDR2 reads LQKENI. V was clipped by 3 bases and J by 6 bases; unmatched bases: 5. The CDR3 reads CASSPGLAAINEQFF. DNA of the CDR3: TGTGCCAGCTCACCCGGACTAGCGGCGATCAATGAGCAGTTCTTC.

The V gene is TRBV29-1, the J gene TRBJ2-7, with D tentatively TRBD1 (5 bases). V was clipped by 7 bases and J by 5 bases, with 21 bases between them. The germline gives CDR1 SQVTM, CDR2 ANQGSEA. This CDR3 spans 14 amino acids. The CDR3 DNA sequence: TGCAGCGCTGGGGCCTCGGGCCTTAGGAACGAGCAGTACTTC. This sequence encodes CSAGASGLRNEQYF.

The rearrangement links TRBV7-2 to TRBJ2-3; TRBD1 or TRBD2 may be the D gene (6 bases each). The germline V gene has CDR1 SGHTA and CDR2 FQGNSA. This CDR3 is 16 amino acids long. Between the trimmed V and J ends, which lost 2 bases and 3 bases, there was a span of 15 bases. The CDR3 DNA reads as TGTGCCAGCAGCTTATGGGGGGCTCCGTCAACAGATACGCAGTATTTT. Protein product: CASSLWGAPSTDTQYF.

The chain employs TRBV19 and TRBJ1-1; D is unclear. Trimming removed 8 bases at V and 6 bases at J, with 13 bases between. CDR1 and CDR2 from the germline V gene are LNHDA and SQIVND (reference sequence). The CDR3 has 12 amino acids. The CDR3 coding sequence is TGTGCCAGTCGGACGCAAAACGCTGAAGCTTTCTTT. It codes for CASRTQNAEAFF.

A few counts support this clonotype. This chain connects TRBV5-5 to TRBJ1-2, with D perhaps matching TRBD1 (6 bases). Germline V lookup: CDR1 SGHKS, CDR2 YYEKEE (reference sequence). The V gene lost 4 bases and the J gene lost 2 bases, with 15 bases spanning the gap. The CDR3 consists of 15 residues. The CDR3 coding sequence is TGTGCCAGCAGCCAGGGACAAGACCCAAACTATGGCTACACCTTC. Its protein is CASSQGQDPNYGYTF.

This clonotype was seen at least ten times. The chain links TRBV7-2 to TRBJ1-4, with 8 bases aligning to TRBD1. The CDR3 is 14 residues long. From germline, CDR1 is SGHTA and CDR2 FQGNSA. Trimming took 6 bases from V and 8 from J; bases not matched to a gene: 8. CDR3 nucleotide sequence: TGTGCCAGCAGTTACAGGGGGAAACAGGAAAAACTGTTTTTT. This sequence encodes CASSYRGKQEKLFF.

The sample holds many counts of this clonotype. This sequence joins TRBV25-1 and TRBJ1-2, with D unresolved. Trimming removed 2 bases at V and 3 bases at J, with 7 bases between. From germline, CDR1 is MGHDK and CDR2 SYGVNS. The length of the CDR3 is 13 residues. The CDR3 spells CASSEVSDYGYTF. The CDR3 DNA sequence: TGTGCCAGCAGTGAAGTATCGGACTATGGCTACACCTTC.

This clonotype was counted between two and nine times. V and J are TRBV7-9 and TRBJ1-1; no clear D. V lost 5 bases, J lost 2 bases, and 12 bases lay in between. Germline lookup yields CDR1 SEHNR and CDR2 FQNEAQ (reference sequence). The CDR3 consists of 14 residues. CDR3 nucleotide sequence: TGTGCCAGCAGCATTCACGCAGGCAACACTGAAGCTTTCTTT. It encodes CASSIHAGNTEAFF.